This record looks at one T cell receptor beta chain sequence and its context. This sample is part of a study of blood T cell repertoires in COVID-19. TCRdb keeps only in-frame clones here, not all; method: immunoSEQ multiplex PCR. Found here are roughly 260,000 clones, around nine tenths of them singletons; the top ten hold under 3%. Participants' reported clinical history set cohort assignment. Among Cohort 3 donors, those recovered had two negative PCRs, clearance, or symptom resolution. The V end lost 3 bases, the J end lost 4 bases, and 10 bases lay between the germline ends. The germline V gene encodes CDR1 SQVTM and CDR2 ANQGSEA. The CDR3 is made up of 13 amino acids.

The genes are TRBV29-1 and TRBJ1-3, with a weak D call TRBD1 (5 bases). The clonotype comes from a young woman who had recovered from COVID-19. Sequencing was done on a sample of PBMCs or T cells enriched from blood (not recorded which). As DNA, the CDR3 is TGCAGCGTTGAGGAGGGGATCGGAAACACCATATATTTT. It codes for CSVEEGIGNTIYF.